This is a list of T cell receptor beta chains from one sample in a study of regulatory T cells in long-lasting Graves disease. TCRdb reprocessed the multiplex PCR reads with MiXCR, giving one entry per CDR3 protein. The sample has roughly 560,000 distinct CDR3 sequences; about 11% are singletons. The same specimen was also included in a second study, on T cells in Graves' hyperthyroidism and ophthalmopathy.

The sequencing here drew on peripheral blood mononuclear cells (PBMCs), taken at new diagnosis, from a patient treated with antithyroid drugs. The receptors here all came from a young woman with Graves disease. Both conserved end residues are part of each CDR3. Fields, in order: clone size, D gene, V gene, J gene, CDR3 protein, CDR3 DNA. The D gene is left open where the match is weak. Clone size is shown for a subset of rows, as once, few, many or a class of expanded clone.

many	.	TRBV3-1	TRBJ2-7	CASRDSGIFEQYF	TGTGCCAGCAGGGACAGTGGGATATTCGAGCAGTACTTC
many	.	TRBV29-1	TRBJ2-3	CSGGASPDDTQYF	TGCAGCGGGGGGGCAAGCCCGGACGATACGCAGTATTTT
many	TRBD2	TRBV28	TRBJ2-3	CASIRAGDGADTQYF	TGTGCCAGCATTCGAGCGGGAGATGGGGCAGATACGCAGTATTTT
many	.	TRBV10-3	TRBJ2-3	CAISEGWETDTQYF	TGTGCCATCAGTGAGGGATGGGAAACAGATACGCAGTATTTT
few	.	TRBV9	TRBJ2-1	CASSPYSGTLGEQFF	TGTGCCAGCAGTCCCTACTCCGGGACTTTGGGTGAGCAGTTCTTC
many	TRBD1	TRBV25-1	TRBJ1-1	CASSLPPGQGPFLNTEAFF	TGTGCCAGCAGTTTACCCCCGGGACAGGGCCCATTCTTGAACACTGAAGCTTTCTTT
many	TRBD1	TRBV7-2	TRBJ1-2	CASSGDRSGDGYTF	TGTGCCAGCAGCGGGGACAGGTCGGGAGATGGCTACACCTTC
many	.	TRBV2	TRBJ2-3	CASRRRDTDTQYF	TGTGCCAGCAGGCGCCGGGACACAGATACGCAGTATTTT
few	.	TRBV19	TRBJ1-5	CASSAGPMRNQPQHF	TGTGCCAGTAGTGCCGGGCCCATGCGCAATCAGCCCCAGCATTTT
.	TRBD2	TRBV27	TRBJ2-3	CASSPRSGRAENTQYF	TGTGCCAGCAGTCCAAGGAGCGGGAGGGCCGAGAATACGCAGTATTTT
many	.	TRBV7-2	TRBJ2-2	CASSSQGGINTGELFF	TGTGCCAGCAGCTCGCAAGGGGGGATTAACACCGGGGAGCTGTTTTTT
many	.	TRBV28	TRBJ1-1	CASSPLGGNTEAFF	TGTGCCAGCAGTCCCCTAGGCGGGAACACTGAAGCTTTCTTT
few	.	TRBV9	TRBJ1-1	CASSGSGIWGSGLVFF	TGTGCCAGCAGCGGGTCGGGGATTTGGGGCTCCGGGTTAGTTTTCTTT
many	.	TRBV20-1	TRBJ2-4	CSALSPPGAPRNIQYF	TGCAGTGCTCTATCCCCCCCGGGGGCCCCAAGGAACATTCAGTACTTC
few	TRBD2	TRBV12-3/TRBV12-4	TRBJ2-2	CASRPTGLGPTGELFF	TGTGCCAGCAGACCCACGGGACTAGGGCCAACCGGGGAGCTGTTTTTT
many	.	TRBV5-4	TRBJ1-2	CASSLEGSSIYGYTF	TGTGCCAGCAGCTTGGAAGGTAGCAGCATCTATGGCTACACCTTC
many	.	TRBV12-3/TRBV12-4	TRBJ1-5	CASSFRATSNQPQHF	TGTGCCAGCAGTTTTCGGGCGACAAGCAATCAGCCCCAGCATTTT
many	TRBD1	TRBV27	TRBJ2-2	CASSLSTGGSTGELFF	TGTGCCAGCAGTTTATCGACAGGGGGCTCTACCGGGGAGCTGTTTTTT
few	.	TRBV9	TRBJ2-1	CASNPGTVHNEQFF	TGTGCCAGCAACCCCGGGACGGTTCACAATGAGCAGTTCTTC
.	.	TRBV20-1	TRBJ1-6	CSALTFTNSPLHF	TGCAGTGCGTTGACGTTTACTAATTCACCCCTCCACTTT
many	TRBD1	TRBV3-1	TRBJ2-7	CASSLSDRTTYEQYF	TGTGCCAGCAGCCTTTCGGACAGGACCACCTACGAGCAGTACTTC
few	.	TRBV29-1	TRBJ1-3	CSVEARGSGNTIYF	TGCAGCGTTGAAGCCCGGGGTTCTGGAAACACCATATATTTT
few	.	TRBV4-1	TRBJ2-5	CASRKLGVSQETQYF	TGCGCCAGCAGAAAATTGGGAGTAAGCCAAGAGACCCAGTACTTC
many	TRBD1	TRBV7-2	TRBJ1-2	CASSQGGNYGYTF	TGTGCCAGCAGCCAGGGGGGGAACTATGGCTACACCTTC
.	.	TRBV4-1	TRBJ2-7	CASSQEINYEQYF	TGCGCCAGCAGCCAAGAGATTAACTACGAGCAGTACTTC
few	TRBD1	TRBV6-9	TRBJ2-7	CASSYLVADRADYEQYF	TGTGCCAGCAGTTACCTGGTGGCGGACAGGGCCGACTACGAGCAGTACTTC
many	.	TRBV7-2	TRBJ2-3	CASRQELFTDTQYF	TGTGCCAGTAGACAGGAACTCTTCACAGATACGCAGTATTTT
many	.	TRBV6-5	TRBJ2-1	CASSSRLASYNEQFF	TGTGCCAGCAGTTCCCGACTCGCCTCCTACAATGAGCAGTTCTTC
many	.	TRBV27	TRBJ1-2	CASSATGHYGYTF	TGTGCCAGCAGTGCCACAGGGCACTATGGCTACACCTTC
many	TRBD1	TRBV2	TRBJ1-5	CASSATGGLSNQPQHF	TGTGCCAGCAGTGCCACAGGGGGGTTGAGCAATCAGCCCCAGCATTTT
many	.	TRBV20-1	TRBJ1-1	CSARVVRNTEAFF	TGCAGTGCTAGAGTGGTTCGGAACACTGAAGCTTTCTTT
many	.	TRBV20-1	TRBJ1-2	CSARDPQGGLGYTF	TGCAGTGCTAGAGATCCGCAGGGAGGTCTCGGCTACACCTTC
.	.	TRBV3-1	TRBJ2-1	CASSLTRDNEQFF	TGTGCCAGCAGCCTGACTAGGGACAATGAGCAGTTCTTC
many	TRBD1	TRBV10-3	TRBJ2-4	CAISGEGTGNIQYF	TGTGCCATCAGTGGTGAGGGGACAGGGAACATTCAGTACTTC
few	TRBD1	TRBV30	TRBJ1-3	CAWRRQGTVDTIYF	TGTGCCTGGAGAAGACAGGGGACGGTCGACACCATATATTTT
few	TRBD2	TRBV6-5	TRBJ2-3	CASSYVSSGRVDTQYF	TGTGCCAGCAGTTATGTTTCTAGCGGGAGAGTAGATACGCAGTATTTT
.	.	TRBV20-1	TRBJ2-1	CSARDRGGGGVYNEQFF	TGCAGTGCTAGAGATAGGGGGGGAGGGGGCGTCTACAATGAGCAGTTCTTC
many	TRBD1	TRBV27	TRBJ1-2	CASYGQGRGSGYTF	TGTGCCAGCTACGGACAGGGAAGGGGATCCGGCTACACCTTC
.	TRBD2	TRBV6-1	TRBJ2-2	CASSPGRVTGELFF	TGTGCCAGCAGTCCAGGGAGGGTCACCGGGGAGCTGTTTTTT
.	.	TRBV7-2	TRBJ2-2	CASSPSYHTGELFF	TGTGCCAGCAGCCCCAGTTACCACACCGGGGAGCTGTTTTTT
.	.	TRBV4-2	TRBJ2-3	CASSQAGRGATDTQYF	TGTGCCAGCAGCCAAGCGGGCAGGGGAGCGACAGATACGCAGTATTTT
few	TRBD2	TRBV28	TRBJ2-3	CASSLWTSGVGTDTQYF	TGTGCCAGCAGTTTGTGGACTAGCGGGGTGGGCACAGATACGCAGTATTTT